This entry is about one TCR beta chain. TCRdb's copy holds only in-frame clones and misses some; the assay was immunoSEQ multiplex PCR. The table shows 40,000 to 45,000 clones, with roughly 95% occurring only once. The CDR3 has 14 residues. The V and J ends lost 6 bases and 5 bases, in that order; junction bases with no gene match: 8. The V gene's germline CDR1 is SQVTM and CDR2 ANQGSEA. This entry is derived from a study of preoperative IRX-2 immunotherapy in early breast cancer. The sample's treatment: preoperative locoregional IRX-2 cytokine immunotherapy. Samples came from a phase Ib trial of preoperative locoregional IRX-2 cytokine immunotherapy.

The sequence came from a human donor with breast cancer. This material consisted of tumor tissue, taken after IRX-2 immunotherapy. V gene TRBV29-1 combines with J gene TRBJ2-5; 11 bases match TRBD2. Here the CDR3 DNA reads TGCAGCGTGGGGACTAGCGGAGCCCAGGAGACCCAGTACTTC. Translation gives CSVGTSGAQETQYF.